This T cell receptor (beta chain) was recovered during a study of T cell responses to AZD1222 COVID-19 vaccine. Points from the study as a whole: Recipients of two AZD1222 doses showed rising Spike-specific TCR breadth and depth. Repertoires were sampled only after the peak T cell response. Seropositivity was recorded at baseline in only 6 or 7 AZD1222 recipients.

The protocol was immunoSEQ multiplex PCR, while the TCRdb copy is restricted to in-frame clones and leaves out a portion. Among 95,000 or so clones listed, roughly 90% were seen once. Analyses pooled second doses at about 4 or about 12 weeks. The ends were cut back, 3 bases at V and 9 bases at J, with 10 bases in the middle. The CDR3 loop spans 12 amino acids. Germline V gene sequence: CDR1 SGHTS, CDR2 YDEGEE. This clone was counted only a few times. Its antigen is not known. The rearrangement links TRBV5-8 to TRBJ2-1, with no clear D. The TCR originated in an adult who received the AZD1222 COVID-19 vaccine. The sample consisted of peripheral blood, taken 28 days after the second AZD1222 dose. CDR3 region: CASSSPWGEQFF. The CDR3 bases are TGTGCCAGCAGCTCCCCCTGGGGTGAGCAGTTCTTC.